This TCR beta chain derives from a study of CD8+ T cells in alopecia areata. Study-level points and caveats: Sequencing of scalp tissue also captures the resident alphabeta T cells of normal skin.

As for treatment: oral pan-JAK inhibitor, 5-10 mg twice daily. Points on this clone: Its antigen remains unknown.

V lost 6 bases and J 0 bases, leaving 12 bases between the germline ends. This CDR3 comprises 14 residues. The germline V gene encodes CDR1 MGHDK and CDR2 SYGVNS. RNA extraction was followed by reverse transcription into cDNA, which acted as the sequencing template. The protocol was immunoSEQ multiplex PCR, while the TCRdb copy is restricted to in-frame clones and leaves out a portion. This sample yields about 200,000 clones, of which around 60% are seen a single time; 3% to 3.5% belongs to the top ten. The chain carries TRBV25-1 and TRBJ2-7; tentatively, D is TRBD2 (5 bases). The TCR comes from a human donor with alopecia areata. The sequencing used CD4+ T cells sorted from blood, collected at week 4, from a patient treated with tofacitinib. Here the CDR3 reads CASSPSSSSYEQYF. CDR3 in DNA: TGTGCCAGCAGCCCTAGCTCTAGCTCCTACGAGCAGTACTTC.